The 9 T cell receptor beta chains below all came from one sample that was sequenced in a study of cytomegalovirus exposure and HLA in healthy donors. Vbeta (60) and Jbeta (13) primers were used in the PCR. Profiling relied on immunoSEQ multiplex PCR, and the TCRdb table lists in-frame clones only, not all of them. The sample gives about 82,000 clones, more than 60% of which show up once; 13% is in the top ten. Material for sequencing was PBMCs. Receptors were obtained from a human donor in good health.

The rearrangement joins TRBV6-5 to TRBJ1-1; 7 bases match TRBD1. The CDR3 loop spans 14 amino acids. Germline V gene sequence: CDR1 MNHEY, CDR2 SVGAGI. The J segment lost 4 bases and the V segment lost 5 bases, leaving 7 bases of the junction unmatched. CDR3 nucleotides: TGTGCCAGCAGTAACAGGGGTCGGAGCACTGAAGCTTTCTTT. This codes for CASSNRGRSTEAFF.

This clone was counted a few times. The rearrangement joins TRBV7-9 to TRBJ2-7; TRBD1 matches 9 bases. The length of the CDR3 is 15 residues. The V segment lost 6 bases and the J segment 5 bases; nucleotides outside the gene matches: 11. Germline lookup yields CDR1 SEHNR and CDR2 FQNEAQ (reference sequence). CDR3 region: CASRFAGTGTHEQYF. The CDR3 DNA sequence: TGTGCCAGCAGATTCGCCGGGACAGGGACCCACGAGCAGTACTTC.

The chain employs TRBV6-6 and TRBJ2-3; TRBD1 agrees at 7 bases. Per the germline V gene, CDR1 is MNHNY and CDR2 is SVGAGI (reference sequence). This CDR3 is built from 14 residues. Trimming at V came to 6 bases and at J to 0 bases, leaving 3 bases not matched to a gene. CDR3 protein: CASSRGQSTDTQYF. As DNA, the CDR3 is TGTGCCAGCAGCCGGGGACAGAGCACAGATACGCAGTATTTT.

V and J are TRBV7-8 and TRBJ2-5; 10 nucleotides line up with TRBD1. V gave up 5 bases and J gave up 8 bases; unmatched junction bases: 14. Per germline, CDR1 SGHVS and CDR2 FQNEAQ. This CDR3 region has 16 residues. The DNA of the CDR3 is TGTGCCAGCAGCCTCAGGACAGGGGGTTCTCTGGGTACCCAGTACTTC. Encoded protein: CASSLRTGGSLGTQYF.

This clone was seen only once. The V gene is TRBV15, the J gene TRBJ1-1, with D unresolved. The CDR3 has 15 residues. CDR1 is LNHNV, CDR2 YYDKDF, per germline (reference sequence). The germline V and J ends were trimmed by 5 bases and 2 bases, with 15 bases remaining between them. This chain's CDR3 is CATSSPREGNTEAFF. Here the CDR3 DNA reads TGTGCCACCAGCTCCCCCCGCGAGGGAAACACTGAAGCTTTCTTT. The entire variable domain, with the rest obtained from reference TRBV15 and TRBJ1-1, is as follows: DAMVIQNPRYQVTQFGKPVTLSCSQTLNHNVMYWYQQKSSQAPKLLFHYYDKDFNNEADTPDNFQSRRPNTSFCFLDIRSPGLGDTAMYLCATSSPREGNTEAFFGQGTRLTVV.

This clone came up once. The V and J genes are TRBV7-2 and TRBJ2-2; 7 bases match TRBD2. Germline-derived CDR1 and CDR2 are SGHTA and FQGNSA. V dropped 10 bases and J dropped 7; count of bases not matched to a gene: 15. The CDR3 contains 15 residues. CDR3 protein: CATRGTTRPSGELFF. The CDR3 bases are TGTGCCACCAGAGGGACTACCAGGCCCAGCGGGGAGCTGTTTTTT.

The V and J genes are TRBV30 and TRBJ1-5; D is uncertain. Germline CDR1 reads GTSNPN; CDR2 reads SVGIG (reference sequence). The V end was cut by 1 base, the J end by 4 bases, with 14 bases between. The CDR3 loop spans 15 amino acids. CDR3 residues: CAWSDGLPGNQPQHF. In nucleotides, the CDR3 is TGTGCCTGGAGTGACGGACTGCCCGGGAATCAGCCCCAGCATTTT.

The chain carries TRBV9 and TRBJ1-1; unclear D gene. The CDR3 has 14 residues. Trimming removed 4 bases from V and 1 base from J, with 11 bases in between. Germline CDR1 SGDLS, CDR2 YYNGEE. The CDR3 protein is CASSNRVTNTEAFF. CDR3 DNA: TGTGCCAGCAGCAACCGGGTGACGAACACTGAAGCTTTCTTT.

The V call is TRBV20-1, the J call TRBJ2-1; D unresolved. Trimming pared 0 bases from V and 8 bases from J, leaving 5 bases between. Germline CDR1 DFQATT, CDR2 SNEGSKA (reference sequence). The CDR3 runs 11 residues. CDR3 DNA: TGCAGTGCTAGAGATATCGATGAGCAGTTCTTC. Translating gives CSARDIDEQFF.